A selection of T cell receptor beta chains follows, all from one sample in a study of cytomegalovirus exposure and HLA in healthy donors. Method: immunoSEQ multiplex PCR; TCRdb's copy keeps in-frame clones and lacks some. The data hold roughly 120,000 clones, with around four fifths observed a single time. Sequenced input: PBMCs. The receptor source for this set is a woman aged 35 to 49 in good health and CMV-seropositive. Each CDR3 is given with its conserved first and last residue.

len: 14; v_gene: TRBV10-2; CDR3aa: CASSGDSFSYEQYF
len: 15; v_gene: TRBV6-6; CDR3aa: CASTLGQVPYNEQFF
len: 14; v_gene: TRBV6-1; CDR3aa: CASSEGGRNTEAFF
len: 14; v_gene: TRBV7-6; CDR3aa: CASSLRINSGEQYF
len: 14; v_gene: TRBV6-6; CDR3aa: CASSYVGSTYEQYF
len: 15; v_gene: TRBV2; CDR3aa: CASSGVGLGDFEQYF
len: 18; v_gene: TRBV19; CDR3aa: CASRNNAERTPFFNEQFF
len: 13; v_gene: TRBV6-6; CDR3aa: CASSLTDSNTQYF
len: 18; v_gene: TRBV25-1; CDR3aa: CASSAVYMTGAINYGYTF
len: 14; v_gene: TRBV6-1; CDR3aa: CASRASTGSYEQYF
len: 17; v_gene: TRBV21-1; CDR3aa: CASSKNSKSSYNSPLHF